The 15 T cell receptor beta chains presented below share a single source sample, sequenced in a study of shared clonotypes between healthy human individuals. Positive CCR7 selection of CD45RO-negative cells yielded the naive CD8 cells, and terminally differentiated effector memory CD45RA+ cells were excluded. Libraries were prepared by immunoSEQ multiplex PCR; TCRdb keeps only in-frame clonotypes and omits some of them. The sample lists nearly 600,000 clones, 95% to 96% occurring once. Sequences were obtained from naive CD8+ T cells sorted from blood. These receptors were collected from a woman in her 30s in good health.

The chain employs TRBV29-1 and TRBJ2-7; D is ambiguous. Germline V gene data show CDR1 as SQVTM and CDR2 as ANQGSEA. The CDR3 is made up of 14 amino acids. The germline V and J ends were trimmed by 1 base and 0 bases, with 10 bases remaining between them. The CDR3: CSVEGGRSSYEQYF. The CDR3 DNA follows: TGCAGCGTTGAAGGGGGAAGAAGCTCCTACGAGCAGTACTTC.

The V call is TRBV28, the J call TRBJ1-2; D perhaps matches TRBD1 (5 bases). CDR1 is MDHEN and CDR2 is SYDVKM in the germline V gene. Trimming removed 4 bases at V and 6 bases at J, with 15 bases between. The CDR3 is made up of 14 amino acids. CDR3 amino acids: CASSYVTGRDGYTF. CDR3 DNA sequence: TGTGCCAGCAGTTATGTTACAGGCAGGGATGGCTACACCTTC.

The chain couples TRBV5-1 to TRBJ2-7, with TRBD1 matching 7 bases. The CDR3 is 15 residues long. J gave up 4 bases and V 0 bases, and 7 bases lay outside the gene matches. Germline V gene lookup returns CDR1 SGHRS and CDR2 YFSETQ. CDR3: CASSLEGGRVYEQYF. The CDR3 DNA reads as TGCGCCAGCAGCTTGGAAGGGGGCAGAGTTTACGAGCAGTACTTC. The variable domain in full, with the rest retrieved from reference TRBV5-1 and TRBJ2-7, is KAGVTQTPRYLIKTRGQQVTLSCSPISGHRSVSWYQQTPGQGLQFLFEYFSETQRNKGNFPGRFSGRQFSNSRSEMNVSTLELGDSALYLCASSLEGGRVYEQYFGPGTRLTVT.

The chain combines TRBV30 with TRBJ2-5; D is possibly TRBD1 (6 bases). Germline V gives CDR1 GTSNPN, CDR2 SVGIG (reference sequence). CDR3 size: 12 residues. Trimming took off 8 bases at V and 5 bases at J, with 15 bases between the two ends. CDR3 DNA sequence: TGTGCCGGGCACAGGGATGTGGAGACCCAGTACTTC. Protein: CAGHRDVETQYF. Filled out from reference TRBV30 and TRBJ2-5, the complete variable domain reads SQTIHQWPATLVQPVGSPLSLECTVEGTSNPNLYWYRQAAGRGLQLLFYSVGIGQISSEVPQNLSASRPQDRQFILSSKKLLLSDSGFYLCAGHRDVETQYFGPGTRLLVL.

V gene TRBV9 combines with J gene TRBJ2-1; D perhaps matches TRBD1 (6 bases). V shed 1 base and J shed 7 bases, with 15 bases lying between them. CDR3 length equals 15 residues. Germline values: CDR1 SGDLS, CDR2 YYNGEE. DNA of the CDR3: TGTGCCAGCAGCGTAAATCAGGGGCTGATGAATGAGCAGTTCTTC. Translating it yields CASSVNQGLMNEQFF.

The V and J genes are TRBV4-1 and TRBJ2-1, with D perhaps matching TRBD2 (9 bases). The CDR3 consists of 15 residues. V lost 1 base to trimming and J lost 9 bases, with 16 bases between them. CDR1 and CDR2 from the germline V gene are MGHRA and YSYEKL. The CDR3 loop is CASSQVAGDRGEQFF. For the CDR3, the DNA is TGCGCCAGCAGCCAAGTAGCGGGAGACAGGGGTGAGCAGTTCTTC.

The CDR3 loop is CASSVGPASTGELFF. CDR3 nucleotide sequence: TGTGCCAGCAGCGTAGGGCCAGCGAGCACCGGGGAGCTGTTTTTT. The rearrangement links TRBV9 to TRBJ2-2; D not resolved. Germline V gene lookup returns CDR1 SGDLS and CDR2 YYNGEE. There are 15 residues in the CDR3. V lost 0 bases and J lost 4, with 10 bases in between.

The chain employs TRBV7-2 and TRBJ2-7; 7 nucleotides align to TRBD2. The CDR3 is made up of 16 amino acids. Looked up from germline, CDR1 is SGHTA and CDR2 is FQGNSA. With 5 bases clipped from V and 5 bases from J, the junction kept 15 bases outside the gene matches. CDR3: CASSPRRTRPQDEQYF. The CDR3 nucleotides are TGTGCCAGCAGCCCTAGGCGGACTAGGCCCCAGGACGAGCAGTACTTC.

Only a few counts were recorded for this clone. The chain combines TRBV10-1 with TRBJ2-2; no reliable D call. V was trimmed by 0 bases and J by 7 bases, leaving 9 bases between them. CDR1 and CDR2 from the germline V gene are WNHNN and SYGVQD (reference sequence). This CDR3 has 14 residues. CDR3 residues: CASSESGALGELFF. The CDR3 DNA follows: TGCGCCAGCAGTGAGTCCGGTGCCCTCGGGGAGCTGTTTTTT.

V and J are TRBV13 and TRBJ2-7; 13 nucleotides agree with TRBD2. Germline V lookup: CDR1 PRHDT, CDR2 FYEKMQ (reference sequence). CDR3 size: 13 residues. The V segment lost 6 bases and the J segment 6 bases; nucleotides outside the gene matches: 2. The CDR3 DNA follows: TGTGCCAGCAGGACTAGCGGGAGGTCCGAGCAGTACTTC. It translates to CASRTSGRSEQYF.

The chain is built from TRBV7-8 and TRBJ2-7; 10 nucleotides align to TRBD1. The CDR3 totals 15 residues. Germline loops: CDR1 SGHVS, CDR2 FQNEAQ. V dropped 1 base and J dropped 7; count of bases not matched to a gene: 7. CDR3 amino acids: CASSLGDRGLEEQYF. The CDR3, as DNA: TGTGCCAGCAGCTTAGGGGACAGGGGCCTGGAAGAGCAGTACTTC.

The rearrangement uses TRBV5-1 and TRBJ2-1; 10 positions agree with TRBD1. Trimming took 5 bases from V and 16 from J; bases not matched to a gene: 9. Germline CDR1 is SGHRS and CDR2 is YFSETQ. CDR3 size: 12 residues. CDR3 loop: CASSPGDRGIFF. The CDR3 coding sequence is TGCGCCAGCAGTCCCGGGGACAGGGGCATTTTCTTC. Based on the CDR3 plus reference TRBV5-1 and TRBJ2-1, the full variable domain is KAGVTQTPRYLIKTRGQQVTLSCSPISGHRSVSWYQQTPGQGLQFLFEYFSETQRNKGNFPGRFSGRQFSNSRSEMNVSTLELGDSALYLCASSPGDRGIFFGPGTRLTVL.

For the CDR3, the DNA is TGTGCCAGCAGTGTACAGGGTTTGGGTGAGACCCAGTACTTC. Amino acids: CASSVQGLGETQYF. V gene TRBV6-5 combines with J gene TRBJ2-5; TRBD1 might be the D (6 bases). This CDR3 is built from 14 residues. The V and J ends lost 5 bases and 5 bases respectively, with 15 bases between them. The V gene's germline CDR1 is MNHEY and CDR2 SVGAGI.

This sequence joins TRBV6-1 and TRBJ1-1; D uncertain. The ends were cut back, 10 bases at V and 3 bases at J, with 9 bases in the middle. Germline V CDR1 and CDR2: MNHNS, SASEGT. The CDR3 is 11 residues long. Here the CDR3 reads CAMLMDTEAFF. The CDR3 coding sequence is TGTGCCATGCTGATGGACACTGAAGCTTTCTTT.

The chain couples TRBV28 to TRBJ2-1, with D perhaps assigned TRBD1 or TRBD2 (6 bases each). Germline V lookup: CDR1 MDHEN, CDR2 SYDVKM. The CDR3 runs 18 residues. Deletions cut 8 bases from V and 6 bases from J, with 29 bases between. The CDR3 DNA sequence: TGTGCCAGCCACGGTGAGGGGGGTAGTGGGTGGCGCCGCAATGAGCAGTTCTTC. It specifies CASHGEGGSGWRRNEQFF.